This entry lists 12 T cell receptor beta chains sequenced from one sample in a study of T cell responses to AZD1222 COVID-19 vaccine. Here immunoSEQ multiplex PCR was the method, and the copy in TCRdb shows in-frame clones only, minus some. This sample has approximately 190,000 clones; around 93% occur once, and the top ten carry 7.5% to 10%. The sample here was peripheral blood, taken on day 0 of AZD1222 vaccination. The source of these receptors is an adult in good health.

This clone appeared a single time. V gene TRBV6-4 combines with J gene TRBJ1-6; D is possibly TRBD1 (5 bases). Germline loops: CDR1 MRHNA, CDR2 SNTAGT. V was pared by 0 bases and J by 7 bases, with 7 bases between. This CDR3 spans 14 amino acids. CDR3 in amino acids: CASSDSNRNSPLHF. The CDR3 DNA sequence: TGTGCCAGCAGTGACTCGAACAGGAATTCACCCCTCCACTTT.

CDR3 nucleotides: TGTGCCAGCAGCTTGCGAGCGTCATACGAGCAGTACTTC. It codes for CASSLRASYEQYF. The J gene is TRBJ2-7, the V gene TRBV5-6; D is ambiguous. The V and J ends lost 1 base and 4 bases respectively, with 9 bases between them. The germline V gene encodes CDR1 SGHDT and CDR2 YYEEEE. The CDR3 extends over 13 amino acids. Full variable domain (missing parts from reference TRBV5-6 and TRBJ2-7): DAGVTQSPTHLIKTRGQQVTLRCSPKSGHDTVSWYQQALGQGPQFIFQYYEEEERQRGNFPDRFSGHQFPNYSSELNVNALLLGDSALYLCASSLRASYEQYFGPGTRLTVT.

V gene TRBV6-2 or TRBV6-3 combines with J gene TRBJ2-1, with D possibly matching TRBD2 (6 bases). Trimming took off 0 bases at V and 2 bases at J, with 17 bases between the two ends. Germline V CDR1 and CDR2: MNHEY, SVGEGT. The CDR3 runs to 18 residues. This chain's CDR3 is CASSYSGLAGSTYNEQFF. DNA for the CDR3: TGTGCCAGCAGTTACTCGGGACTCGCCGGCTCTACCTACAATGAGCAGTTCTTC.

This chain uses TRBV6-1 with TRBJ1-1; the D gene is possibly TRBD1 (6 bases). Germline lookup yields CDR1 MNHNS and CDR2 SASEGT. Trimming left V 2 bases short and J 4 bases short, with 11 bases between. CDR3 size: 14 residues. CDR3 protein: CASSEKGVSTEAFF. The CDR3, as DNA: TGTGCCAGCAGTGAAAAGGGGGTGAGCACTGAAGCTTTCTTT.

The V gene is TRBV28, the J gene TRBJ2-1; TRBD2 is a possible D gene (6 bases). CDR1 and CDR2 from the germline V gene are MDHEN and SYDVKM. Trimming removed 7 bases from V and 0 bases from J, with 19 bases in between. The CDR3 covers 17 residues. The CDR3 sequence is CASTSGGEASSYNEQFF. DNA for the CDR3: TGTGCCAGCACCTCCGGAGGGGAGGCGAGCTCCTACAATGAGCAGTTCTTC.

CDR3 DNA: TGTGCCTGGAGTGGCCTCTCTGGAAACACCATATATTTT. Translated: CAWSGLSGNTIYF. The rearrangement joins TRBV30 to TRBJ1-3; D unresolved. V was clipped by 1 base and J by 0 bases, with 4 bases between them. There are 13 residues in the CDR3. Looked up from germline, CDR1 is GTSNPN and CDR2 is SVGIG (reference sequence).

The rearrangement links TRBV28 to TRBJ1-4; D gene ambiguous. The CDR3 is 17 residues long. Deletions cut 1 base from V and 5 bases from J, with 17 bases between. Germline CDR1 MDHEN, CDR2 SYDVKM. CDR3 protein: CASSLFRTTLRNEKLFF. The CDR3 coding sequence is TGTGCCAGCAGTTTATTCAGGACGACGTTGAGGAATGAAAAACTGTTTTTT.

The chain combines TRBV5-1 with TRBJ2-1; a possible D gene is TRBD1 (5 bases). The germline V gene encodes CDR1 SGHRS and CDR2 YFSETQ. V was pared by 3 bases and J by 0 bases, with 10 bases between. The CDR3 covers 15 residues. The CDR3 is CASSSVGPSYNEQFF. The CDR3 DNA sequence: TGCGCCAGCAGCTCTGTGGGGCCCTCCTACAATGAGCAGTTCTTC.

The chain links TRBV2 to TRBJ2-1; 11 nucleotides agree with TRBD1. CDR3 length: 13 amino acids. V was pared by 8 bases and J by 9 bases, with 6 bases of the junction left unmatched. The V gene's germline CDR1 is SNHLY and CDR2 FYNNEI. For the CDR3, the DNA is TGTGCCAGCCCCGGGACAGGGGGATCTGAGCAGTTCTTC. Its protein is CASPGTGGSEQFF.

This sequence joins TRBV11-2 and TRBJ2-7; D uncertain. V lost 7 bases, J lost 5 bases, and 9 bases lay in between. The CDR3 has 11 amino acids. CDR1 SGHAT and CDR2 FQNNGV come from the germline V gene. CDR3 amino acids: CASKGVDEQYF. In nucleotides, the CDR3 is TGTGCCAGCAAGGGTGTCGACGAGCAGTACTTC.

This clone was counted once. This sequence joins TRBV5-1 and TRBJ1-5; D is perhaps TRBD1 (6 bases). The CDR3 sequence is 15 residues long. Per germline, CDR1 SGHRS and CDR2 YFSETQ. With 4 bases removed from V and 3 bases from J, the gap between germline ends came to 14 bases. The CDR3 protein is CASSPGDKFNQPQHF. CDR3 DNA: TGCGCCAGCAGCCCCGGGGACAAATTCAATCAGCCCCAGCATTTT.

This clone was seen only a few times. This chain connects TRBV7-9 to TRBJ1-2; 7 bases are shared with TRBD1. Germline values: CDR1 SEHNR, CDR2 FQNEAQ (reference sequence). The CDR3 runs to 15 residues. V was pared by 5 bases and J by 2 bases, with 8 bases of the junction left unmatched. CDR3 region: CASSARQGSNYGYTF. CDR3 DNA sequence: TGTGCCAGCAGCGCCCGACAGGGCTCCAACTATGGCTACACCTTC.